This entry is about one TCR beta chain. Antigen unknown. This entry comes from a study of cytomegalovirus exposure and HLA in healthy donors. Background on the study: As an earlier analysis found, 150 million to 200 million T cells yielded 117 million unique TCR beta sequences.

Overall study results and limits: Among TCR beta chains of equal frequency, HLA-associated ones were more clonally expanded in a later analysis. A later analysis appeared to link common viral pathogens to several of the most significant clusters.

Looked up from germline, CDR1 is SGHNT and CDR2 is YYREEE (reference sequence). V dropped 0 bases and J dropped 5 bases, with 12 bases sitting between them. The CDR3 sequence is 15 residues long. Primers for the PCR totalled 60 Vbeta and 13 Jbeta. Original data processing: A later analysis tallied 65 million to 85 million unique TCR beta chains, some 10 million of them shared. TCRdb's table, derived via immunoSEQ multiplex PCR, lists solely in-frame clones and lacks some. The V and J calls and clone size were taken over from that table, and D and trimming were inferred from the DNA. Of under 100,000 clones in the sample, around 74% were seen once.

The chain joins TRBV5-4 to TRBJ1-3; maybe TRBD1 (5 bases). What was sequenced was PBMCs. This TCR came from a boy aged 5 to 17 in good health and CMV-seronegative. The CDR3 DNA sequence: TGTGCCAGCAGCTTGGACGGAGGGACCCGAAACACCATATATTTT. Amino acids: CASSLDGGTRNTIYF.